The next 28 T cell receptor beta chains were all read from a single sample in a study of CXCR3-negative and CXCR3-positive naive CD8 T cells. UMI-labeled TRB cDNA libraries were prepared by 5' RACE. Using the 5' RACE reads, TCRdb records one entry per CDR3 protein without DNA. The table for this sample gives more than 45,000 distinct CDR3 sequences. The sample was memory CD8+ T cells from blood. Receptors originate from a human donor in good health. Some clones in this sample may be carry-over from other donors' samples.

J is TRBJ2-7 and V is TRBV5-1. Germline CDR1 SGHRS, CDR2 YFSETQ. The CDR3 runs 14 residues. CDR3 sequence reads: CASSLESLSYEQYF.

The V gene is TRBV5-1, the J gene TRBJ2-1. Germline V gene lookup returns CDR1 SGHRS and CDR2 YFSETQ. The length of the CDR3 is 13 residues. The CDR3 here is CASSLATLGEQFF.

V gene TRBV28 combines with J gene TRBJ1-5. The CDR3 runs to 16 residues. Germline lookup yields CDR1 MDHEN and CDR2 SYDVKM. The CDR3 is CASSFSLEGSNQPQHF.

V is TRBV5-5 and J is TRBJ2-7; TCRdb designates TRBD1, a call that cannot be tested without DNA. Per the germline V gene, CDR1 is SGHKS and CDR2 is YYEKEE (reference sequence). The CDR3 length is 14 residues. The CDR3 sequence is CASSLGQPKYEQYF.

The chain joins TRBV4-2 to TRBJ1-1. The CDR3 has 14 amino acids. The V gene's germline CDR1 is LGHNA and CDR2 YNFKEQ. CDR3 region: CASSQGRGPFEAFF.

The rearrangement joins TRBV19 to TRBJ1-2; TCRdb reports TRBD1, a call that lacks DNA to check it against. The germline gives CDR1 LNHDA, CDR2 SQIVND (reference sequence). The CDR3 totals 14 residues. CDR3 residues: CASTTSRDNYGYTF.

This chain connects TRBV4-1 to TRBJ2-5. The CDR3 contains 15 residues. The germline V gene has CDR1 MGHRA and CDR2 YSYEKL. The CDR3 sequence is CASSQEGSMAETQYF.

V and J are TRBV6-2 or TRBV6-3 and TRBJ1-2; as DNA is missing, the TRBD1 call by TCRdb cannot be tested. The CDR3 runs to 14 residues. The germline gives CDR1 MNHEY, CDR2 SVGEGT. CDR3 sequence: CASSSGTLNYGYTF.

The rearrangement uses TRBV6-5 and TRBJ2-7; the TCRdb D gene call, TRBD1, has no DNA to confirm it. Germline CDR1 reads MNHEY; CDR2 reads SVGAGI. The CDR3 is made up of 14 amino acids. The CDR3 loop is CASSYGQGGYERYF.

The chain is built from TRBV20-1 and TRBJ2-5. This CDR3 is built from 17 residues. Germline CDR1 is DFQATT and CDR2 is SNEGSKA (reference sequence). CDR3: CSAKGSHPNGVQETQYF.

V gene TRBV13 combines with J gene TRBJ1-1; TCRdb gives TRBD1 as the D gene, but with no DNA this cannot be confirmed. There are 11 residues in the CDR3. From germline, CDR1 is PRHDT and CDR2 FYEKMQ (reference sequence). The CDR3 spells CASSWRMGAFF.

The chain's CDR3 is CASSQTGNNEQFF. This chain joins TRBV4-3 and TRBJ2-1; TCRdb's D call, TRBD1, is unchecked because there is no DNA. This CDR3 region has 13 residues. Germline V gene sequence: CDR1 LGHNA, CDR2 YSLEER.

The chain joins TRBV12-5 to TRBJ2-2; TCRdb lists TRBD1, though no DNA is available to test this call. This CDR3 spans 15 amino acids. CDR1 LGHNT and CDR2 FRNRAP come from the germline V gene. The CDR3 is CASGLSPGYSGELFF.

The rearrangement uses TRBV29-1 and TRBJ2-7; TCRdb picks TRBD2, but there is no DNA to check that call. The germline gives CDR1 SQVTM, CDR2 ANQGSEA. This CDR3 contains 13 residues. CDR3 loop: CSVDSGPNYEQYF.

The rearrangement joins TRBV15 to TRBJ2-6; lacking DNA, the TRBD1 call made by TCRdb goes unchecked. The germline gives CDR1 LNHNV, CDR2 YYDKDF (reference sequence). The length of the CDR3 is 15 residues. Here the CDR3 reads CATSTQDSGANVLTF. Complete variable domain (other parts from reference TRBV15 and TRBJ2-6): DAMVIQNPRYQVTQFGKPVTLSCSQTLNHNVMYWYQQKSSQAPKLLFHYYDKDFNNEADTPDNFQSRRPNTSFCFLDIRSPGLGDTAMYLCATSTQDSGANVLTFGAGSRLTVL.

The chain carries TRBV6-6 and TRBJ2-5; the TCRdb call, TRBD2, lacks DNA for checking. Looked up from germline, CDR1 is MNHNY and CDR2 is SVGAGI (reference sequence). The CDR3 sequence is 15 residues long. This CDR3 is CASRPAGGPEETQYF.

J is TRBJ2-1 and V is TRBV28. The CDR3 contains 15 residues. Per germline, CDR1 MDHEN and CDR2 SYDVKM. The CDR3 region is CASSLSHARYNEQFF.

The chain combines TRBV12-3 or TRBV12-4 with TRBJ2-7. CDR3 length equals 13 residues. The CDR3 loop reads CASSPEPAYEQYF.

This clonotype registers medium-sized by frequency. The rearrangement links TRBV15 to TRBJ1-4. The CDR3 spans 16 residues. Germline lookup yields CDR1 LNHNV and CDR2 YYDKDF (reference sequence). The CDR3 loop is CATSPITDLAGEKLFF.

This rearrangement joins TRBV3-1 to TRBJ1-1; the D gene TCRdb calls, TRBD1, cannot be checked with no DNA. From germline, CDR1 is LGHDT and CDR2 YNNKEL (reference sequence). The CDR3 length is 18 residues. The CDR3 sequence is CASSQVYRDQQRGTEAFF.

J is TRBJ1-5 and V is TRBV28; the TCRdb call, TRBD1, lacks DNA for checking. CDR1 is MDHEN, CDR2 SYDVKM, per germline. The CDR3 is made up of 14 amino acids. CDR3 residues: CATQMLGADQPQHF. Drawing the rest from reference TRBV28 and TRBJ1-5, the complete variable domain is DVKVTQSSRYLVKRTGEKVFLECVQDMDHENMFWYRQDPGLGLRLIYFSYDVKMKEKGDIPEGYSVSREKKERFSLILESASTNQTSMYLCATQMLGADQPQHFGDGTRLSIL.

The rearrangement uses TRBV15 and TRBJ2-3; the TRBD2 assignment by TCRdb is unverifiable without DNA. Per the germline V gene, CDR1 is LNHNV and CDR2 is YYDKDF (reference sequence). This CDR3 has 15 amino acids. This CDR3 reads CATSRERVLTDTQYF.

V and J are TRBV5-4 and TRBJ2-2; TCRdb's D call, TRBD1, is unchecked because there is no DNA. The CDR3 loop spans 18 amino acids. CDR1 and CDR2 (germline): SGHNT, YYREEE (reference sequence). CDR3 in amino acids: CASSLIGQGARTAGELFF.

The chain carries TRBV29-1 and TRBJ2-3; TCRdb calls TRBD2, which cannot be checked without DNA. The length of the CDR3 is 13 residues. The germline V gene encodes CDR1 SQVTM and CDR2 ANQGSEA. The CDR3 loop reads CSVEGERDLAQYF.

The V and J genes are TRBV23-1 and TRBJ2-2; TCRdb indicates TRBD2, and absent DNA this call remains unverified. TRBV23-1 is reported as an ORF; its role is uncertain. The CDR3 loop spans 15 amino acids. CDR3 residues: CASSQTRGAGGELFF.

The rearrangement joins TRBV28 to TRBJ2-5; TCRdb reports TRBD2, a call that lacks DNA to check it against. CDR1 and CDR2 from the germline V gene are MDHEN and SYDVKM. The CDR3 is 23 amino acids. The CDR3 here is CASRGVGLRSRAGGREYQETQYF.

The chain is built from TRBV29-1 and TRBJ2-1; TCRdb names TRBD2, which stays unverified in the absence of DNA. The CDR3 is made up of 16 amino acids. Germline V CDR1 and CDR2: SQVTM, ANQGSEA. CDR3 sequence reads: CSVEDLGTSPYNEQFF.

The rearrangement uses TRBV15 and TRBJ2-5; TCRdb designates TRBD1, a call that cannot be tested without DNA. CDR1 and CDR2 from the germline V gene are LNHNV and YYDKDF (reference sequence). This CDR3 region has 13 residues. The CDR3 sequence: CATSRAGRETQYF.